This record concerns one T cell receptor (beta chain) sequence. This entry is derived from a study of blood T cell repertoires in COVID-19. Study-wide context: The study drew acute and convalescent COVID-19 samples from the United States, Italy and Spain. T cells, B-cell-depleted T cells, or PBMCs provided the cDNA or gDNA that served as material.

The CDR3 has 16 amino acids. Germline V gene lookup returns CDR1 SGHTA and CDR2 FQGNSA. The V gene end was trimmed by 7 bases and the J gene end by 1 base; junction bases not matched to a gene: 7. Original methodology: The authors estimated nucleated cell counts from reference gene primer amplification. Sequencing used immunoSEQ multiplex PCR; TCRdb keeps in-frame clones, though not all of them. From that table come the V and J calls and clone size; the DNA was used to work out D and trimming. The top ten clones hold approximately 10% of a sample with 100,000 to 150,000 clones, 70% to 90% of them seen once.

Specimen: peripheral blood. V usage is TRBV7-2 and J usage is TRBJ1-3; 10 bases align to TRBD1. The receptor's source is a man in his forties or fifties with acute or convalescent COVID-19. CDR3 sequence (DNA): TGTGCCAGCACCTTGGACAGGGGGGGTTCTGGAAACACCATATATTTT. Its translation is CASTLDRGGSGNTIYF.